Shown below are 22 T cell receptor beta chains from a single sample sequenced in a study of cytomegalovirus exposure and HLA in healthy donors. 13 Jbeta primers and 60 Vbeta primers were used for the PCR. Clones were read by immunoSEQ multiplex PCR, and TCRdb kept only the in-frame ones, dropping some. The table lists fewer than 60,000 clones. The sequenced material came from PBMCs. The receptors shown here come from a woman in her twenties or thirties in good health and CMV-seropositive.

This chain connects TRBV7-9 to TRBJ2-5; possible D gene TRBD1, 8 bases. The CDR3 is made up of 14 amino acids. Trimming took off 1 base at V and 5 bases at J, with 11 bases between the two ends. Germline lookup yields CDR1 SEHNR and CDR2 FQNEAQ (reference sequence). The chain's CDR3 is CASSLDRGGETQYF. The CDR3 region has the DNA TGTGCCAGCAGCTTAGACAGGGGGGGCGAGACCCAGTACTTC.

The genes are TRBV6-5 and TRBJ1-2; D call uncertain. CDR1 is MNHEY and CDR2 is SVGAGI in the germline V gene. With 10 bases removed from V and 7 bases from J, the gap between germline ends came to 19 bases. The CDR3 has 13 residues. The DNA for the CDR3 is TGTGCCACCCTCAACATGGCAACGGGTGGCTACACCTTC. This translates into CATLNMATGGYTF.

Its frequency marks this clone as medium-sized. V gene TRBV6-6 combines with J gene TRBJ2-6; a weak D match, TRBD2 (5 bases). CDR3 size: 15 residues. The germline gives CDR1 MNHNY, CDR2 SVGAGI (reference sequence). The V end was cut by 6 bases, the J end by 2 bases, with 11 bases between. CDR3 DNA: TGTGCCAGCAGCAATAGGGAGCCTGGGGCCAACGTCCTGACTTTC. Translating gives CASSNREPGANVLTF.

This chain connects TRBV29-1 to TRBJ2-5, with 8 bases matching TRBD1. This CDR3 is 14 amino acids long. The ends lost 4 bases at V and 4 bases at J; junction bases unmatched: 8. Germline V gene sequence: CDR1 SQVTM, CDR2 ANQGSEA. The CDR3 loop is CSVGGQGFGETQYF. The CDR3 nucleotides read TGCAGCGTTGGAGGACAGGGATTTGGAGAGACCCAGTACTTC.

The gene calls are TRBV30 and TRBJ1-1; the D gene is possibly TRBD1 (6 bases). This CDR3 has 16 residues. Trimming removed 2 bases from V and 4 bases from J, with 20 bases in between. CDR1 GTSNPN and CDR2 SVGIG come from the germline V gene (reference sequence). The CDR3 protein is CAWSRPVQGVGTEAFF. The CDR3, as DNA: TGTGCCTGGAGTCGCCCCGTACAGGGAGTTGGCACTGAAGCTTTCTTT. The whole variable domain, filled in from reference TRBV30 and TRBJ1-1, reads SQTIHQWPATLVQPVGSPLSLECTVEGTSNPNLYWYRQAAGRGLQLLFYSVGIGQISSEVPQNLSASRPQDRQFILSSKKLLLSDSGFYLCAWSRPVQGVGTEAFFGQGTRLTVV.

The chain has TRBV18 and TRBJ1-3, with 9 bases aligning to TRBD1. This CDR3 is built from 17 residues. The germline V gene has CDR1 KGHSH and CDR2 LQKENI. Trimming took 3 bases from V and 0 from J; bases not matched to a gene: 6. In DNA, the CDR3 is TGTGCCAGCTCACCTTCGACAGGGGGTGACTCTGGAAACACCATATATTTT. Amino acid sequence: CASSPSTGGDSGNTIYF.

This chain uses TRBV29-1 with TRBJ1-1; maybe TRBD1 (5 bases). CDR1 is SQVTM, CDR2 ANQGSEA, per germline. Deletions cut 4 bases from V and 1 base from J, with 19 bases between. The CDR3 contains 16 residues. CDR3 coding DNA: TGCAGCGTTGTGGGGGAGGTCGAGTTTTCGAACACTGAAGCTTTCTTT. Protein sequence: CSVVGEVEFSNTEAFF.

This chain joins TRBV19 and TRBJ2-7; 13 bases are a match to TRBD2. The germline V gene has CDR1 LNHDA and CDR2 SQIVND (reference sequence). Trimming removed 4 bases from V and 7 bases from J; junction bases left unmatched: 4. The CDR3 loop spans 14 amino acids. CDR3 region: CASSRTSGSQEQYF. The CDR3 DNA sequence: TGTGCCAGTAGTAGGACTAGCGGGAGTCAGGAGCAGTACTTC.

CDR3 region: CSAGETEAFF. DNA of the CDR3: TGCAGTGCCGGGGAGACTGAAGCTTTCTTT. V is TRBV20-1 and J is TRBJ1-1; unclear D gene. The CDR3 length is 10 residues. Trimming took 6 bases from V and 5 from J, leaving 7 bases between them. The germline gives CDR1 DFQATT, CDR2 SNEGSKA (reference sequence).

This sequence joins TRBV30 and TRBJ2-5; D not certain. The germline CDR1 and CDR2 sequences are GTSNPN and SVGIG (reference sequence). CDR3 length equals 14 residues. Deletions cut 5 bases from V and 4 bases from J, with 17 bases between. For the CDR3, the DNA is TGTGCCTGGGCCGACATGGGCCACGGAGAGACCCAGTACTTC. The encoded protein is CAWADMGHGETQYF.

The rearrangement uses TRBV4-1 and TRBJ1-1; D perhaps matches TRBD1 (6 bases). The germline CDR1 and CDR2 sequences are MGHRA and YSYEKL. This CDR3 comprises 16 residues. Trimming cost V 5 bases and J 0 bases, with 16 bases left between them. The CDR3 reads CASSTKYRALNTEAFF. CDR3 DNA sequence: TGCGCCAGCAGCACGAAGTACAGGGCGCTGAACACTGAAGCTTTCTTT.

CDR3 in DNA: TGTGCCAGCAGGCACAGGGGGCAGAACACTGAAGCTTTCTTT. This translates into CASRHRGQNTEAFF. The rearrangement joins TRBV6-5 to TRBJ1-1; 9 bases are shared with TRBD1. The V and J ends lost 6 bases and 1 base, in that order; junction bases with no gene match: 3. The CDR3 is 14 residues long. Germline CDR1 and CDR2: MNHEY and SVGAGI.

The rearrangement uses TRBV19 and TRBJ2-7; TRBD1 aligns across 10 bases. Germline assignment: CDR1 LNHDA and CDR2 SQIVND (reference sequence). This CDR3 spans 14 amino acids. With V trimmed by 7 bases and J by 5 bases, 8 bases remained unmatched. CDR3 DNA sequence: TGTGCCAGTATGGCGGGACAGGGGAGCGACGAGCAGTACTTC. This sequence encodes CASMAGQGSDEQYF. The entire variable domain, with the rest obtained from reference TRBV19 and TRBJ2-7, is as follows: DGGITQSPKYLFRKEGQNVTLSCEQNLNHDAMYWYRQDPGQGLRLIYYSQIVNDFQKGDIAEGYSVSREKKESFPLTVTSAQKNPTAFYLCASMAGQGSDEQYFGPGTRLTVT.

CDR3 sequence reads: CAISESRGYEQYF. Here the CDR3 DNA reads TGTGCCATCAGTGAGTCCCGGGGCTACGAGCAGTACTTC. The rearrangement joins TRBV10-3 to TRBJ2-7; the D gene is possibly TRBD2 (5 bases). The CDR3 has 13 amino acids. The germline V gene encodes CDR1 ENHRY and CDR2 SYGVKD. Trimming removed 0 bases at V and 3 bases at J, with 6 bases between.

V and J are TRBV5-5 and TRBJ2-2, with D tentatively TRBD2 (6 bases). This CDR3 has 14 amino acids. V was shortened by 4 bases and J by 7 bases, with 14 bases between the two germline ends. Looked up from germline, CDR1 is SGHKS and CDR2 is YYEKEE (reference sequence). CDR3 sequence reads: CASSHLEEGGELFF. CDR3 bases: TGTGCCAGCAGCCATCTAGAGGAGGGCGGGGAGCTGTTTTTT.

The rearrangement joins TRBV5-1 to TRBJ2-1; 15 bases are a match to TRBD2. The germline gives CDR1 SGHRS, CDR2 YFSETQ. Trimming took 0 bases from V and 7 from J; bases not matched to a gene: 2. This CDR3 is built from 16 residues. The DNA of the CDR3 is TGCGCCAGCAGCTTGGATGGGACTAGCGGGAGGAATGAGCAGTTCTTC. This codes for CASSLDGTSGRNEQFF.

V and J are TRBV7-9 and TRBJ1-2, with 8 nucleotides matching TRBD1. Germline V lookup: CDR1 SEHNR, CDR2 FQNEAQ (reference sequence). The CDR3 consists of 13 residues. V shed 6 bases and J 2 bases; nucleotides not matched to a gene: 2. CDR3 DNA: TGTGCCAGCAGACGGACAGGGAACTATGGCTACACCTTC. Its protein product is CASRRTGNYGYTF.

The V and J genes are TRBV19 and TRBJ1-2; maybe TRBD1 (6 bases). CDR1 is LNHDA, CDR2 SQIVND, per germline (reference sequence). Between the trimmed V and J ends, which lost 5 bases and 0 bases, there was a span of 22 bases. The CDR3 covers 18 residues. The CDR3 protein is CASSVRMGHEDTNYGYTF. The CDR3, as DNA: TGTGCCAGTAGTGTGCGAATGGGACATGAGGACACTAACTATGGCTACACCTTC. Complete variable domain (other parts from reference TRBV19 and TRBJ1-2): DGGITQSPKYLFRKEGQNVTLSCEQNLNHDAMYWYRQDPGQGLRLIYYSQIVNDFQKGDIAEGYSVSREKKESFPLTVTSAQKNPTAFYLCASSVRMGHEDTNYGYTFGSGTRLTVV.

V usage is TRBV7-9 and J usage is TRBJ2-1, with 7 bases matching TRBD2. The germline CDR1 and CDR2 sequences are SEHNR and FQNEAQ (reference sequence). V was pared by 5 bases and J by 7 bases, with 5 bases of the junction left unmatched. CDR3 length: 13 residues. CDR3 residues: CASSLQLANEQFF. The CDR3 DNA reads TGTGCCAGCAGCCTACAACTAGCGAATGAGCAGTTCTTC. The complete variable domain, with remaining parts taken from reference TRBV7-9 and TRBJ2-1, reads DTGVSQNPRHKITKRGQNVTFRCDPISEHNRLYWYRQTLGQGPEFLTYFQNEAQLEKSRLLSDRFSAERPKGSFSTLEIQRTEQGDSAMYLCASSLQLANEQFFGPGTRLTVL.

The chain links TRBV4-1 to TRBJ2-1; maybe TRBD2 (6 bases). Germline V gene sequence: CDR1 MGHRA, CDR2 YSYEKL. V lost 0 bases, J lost 10 bases, and 19 bases lay in between. There are 16 residues in the CDR3. CDR3 residues: CASSQDISGFSIEQFF. Here the CDR3 DNA reads TGCGCCAGCAGCCAAGACATTAGCGGATTCTCCATCGAGCAGTTCTTC.

The CDR3 DNA reads TGTGCCAGTAGTATTGGGGAGCGGCACACCGGGGAGCTGTTTTTT. Its translation: CASSIGERHTGELFF. The rearrangement uses TRBV19 and TRBJ2-2, with D possibly TRBD2 on 5 matching bases. Trimming removed 3 bases from V and 3 bases from J, with 11 bases in between. CDR1 is LNHDA, CDR2 SQIVND, per germline (reference sequence). This CDR3 is built from 15 residues.

The DNA for the CDR3 is TGTGCCAGCAGCGAACACAGGGTAGTGAGCACAGATACGCAGTATTTT. It codes for CASSEHRVVSTDTQYF. V gene TRBV9 combines with J gene TRBJ2-3; D perhaps matches TRBD1 (6 bases). The V end was cut by 3 bases, the J end by 0 bases, with 14 bases between. Germline values: CDR1 SGDLS, CDR2 YYNGEE. The CDR3 runs to 16 residues.